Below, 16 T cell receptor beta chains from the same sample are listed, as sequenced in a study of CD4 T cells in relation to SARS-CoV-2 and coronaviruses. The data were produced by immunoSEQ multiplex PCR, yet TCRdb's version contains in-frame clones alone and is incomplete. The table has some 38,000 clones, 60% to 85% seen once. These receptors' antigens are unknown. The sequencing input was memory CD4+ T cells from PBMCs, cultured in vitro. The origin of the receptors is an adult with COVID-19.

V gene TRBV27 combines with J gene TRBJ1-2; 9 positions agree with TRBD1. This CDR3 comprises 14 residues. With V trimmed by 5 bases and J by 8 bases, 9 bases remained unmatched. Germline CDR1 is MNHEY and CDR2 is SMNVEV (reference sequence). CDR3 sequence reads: CASSPPGQGGGYTF. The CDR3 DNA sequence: TGTGCCAGCAGTCCTCCGGGACAGGGAGGAGGCTACACCTTC.

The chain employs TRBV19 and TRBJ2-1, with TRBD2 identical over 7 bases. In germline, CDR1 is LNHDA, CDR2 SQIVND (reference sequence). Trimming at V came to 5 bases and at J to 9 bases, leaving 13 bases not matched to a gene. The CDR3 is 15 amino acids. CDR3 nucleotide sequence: TGTGCCAGTAGTCCTCCCGCTGGCGGGAGACGTGAGCAGTTCTTC. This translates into CASSPPAGGRREQFF.

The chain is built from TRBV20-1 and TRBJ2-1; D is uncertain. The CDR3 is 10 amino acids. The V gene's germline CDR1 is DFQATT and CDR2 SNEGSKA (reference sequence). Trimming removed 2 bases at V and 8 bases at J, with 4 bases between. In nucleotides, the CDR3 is TGCAGTGCTAGAAGGGATGAGCAGTTCTTC. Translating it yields CSARRDEQFF.

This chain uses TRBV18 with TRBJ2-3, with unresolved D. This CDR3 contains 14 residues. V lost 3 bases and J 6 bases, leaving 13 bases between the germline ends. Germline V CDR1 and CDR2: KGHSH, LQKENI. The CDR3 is CASSPPELPDTQYF. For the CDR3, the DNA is TGTGCCAGCTCACCTCCCGAGCTCCCCGATACGCAGTATTTT.

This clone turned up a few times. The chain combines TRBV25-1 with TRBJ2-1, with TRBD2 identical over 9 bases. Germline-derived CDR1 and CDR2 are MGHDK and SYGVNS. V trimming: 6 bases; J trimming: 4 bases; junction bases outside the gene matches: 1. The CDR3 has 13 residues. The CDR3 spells CASRLAGYNEQFF. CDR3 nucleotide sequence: TGTGCCAGCAGGCTAGCGGGGTACAATGAGCAGTTCTTC.

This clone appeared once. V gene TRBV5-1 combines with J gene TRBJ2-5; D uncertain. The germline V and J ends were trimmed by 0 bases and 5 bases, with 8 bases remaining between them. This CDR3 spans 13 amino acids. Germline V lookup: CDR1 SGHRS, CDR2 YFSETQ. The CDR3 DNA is TGCGCCAGCAGCTTGGGGTTCGGTGAGACCCAGTACTTC. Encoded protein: CASSLGFGETQYF.

In DNA form, the CDR3 reads TGTGCCAGCAGCTTAATCTCCCGACAGGGGGCCTACGAGCAGTACTTC. This gives the protein CASSLISRQGAYEQYF. The chain employs TRBV11-2 and TRBJ2-7; the match to TRBD1 covers 9 bases. V shed 2 bases, J shed 2 bases, and the junction held 7 bases outside the gene matches. Germline values: CDR1 SGHAT, CDR2 FQNNGV. The CDR3 has 16 amino acids.

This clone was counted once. CDR3 loop: CASSHGLAGDFSGELFF. The CDR3 DNA is TGTGCCAGCAGCCATGGACTAGCGGGAGATTTCTCCGGGGAGCTGTTTTTT. The chain recombines TRBV4-2 with TRBJ2-2, with 13 bases aligning to TRBD2. V gave up 3 bases and J gave up 6 bases; unmatched junction bases: 7. Germline V gene sequence: CDR1 LGHNA, CDR2 YNFKEQ. The CDR3 has 17 amino acids.

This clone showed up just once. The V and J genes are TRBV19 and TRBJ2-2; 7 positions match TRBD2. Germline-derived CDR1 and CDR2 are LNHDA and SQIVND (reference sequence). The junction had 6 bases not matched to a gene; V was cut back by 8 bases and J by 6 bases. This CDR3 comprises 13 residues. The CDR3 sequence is CASRMGGAGELFF. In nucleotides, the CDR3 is TGTGCCAGTCGCATGGGGGGGGCCGGGGAGCTGTTTTTT.

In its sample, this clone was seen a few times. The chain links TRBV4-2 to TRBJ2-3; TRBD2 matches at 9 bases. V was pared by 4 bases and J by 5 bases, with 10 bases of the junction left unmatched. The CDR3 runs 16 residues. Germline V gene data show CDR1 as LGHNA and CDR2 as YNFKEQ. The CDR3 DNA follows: TGTGCCAGCAGCCCCCGGGTTAGCGGGAGTGGAGATACGCAGTATTTT. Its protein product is CASSPRVSGSGDTQYF.

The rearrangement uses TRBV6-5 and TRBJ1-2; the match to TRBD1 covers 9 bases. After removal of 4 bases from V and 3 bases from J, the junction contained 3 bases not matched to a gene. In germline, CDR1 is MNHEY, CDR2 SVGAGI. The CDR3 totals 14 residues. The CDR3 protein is CASSSRTGDYGYTF. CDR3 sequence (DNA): TGTGCCAGCAGTTCCCGGACAGGGGACTATGGCTACACCTTC.

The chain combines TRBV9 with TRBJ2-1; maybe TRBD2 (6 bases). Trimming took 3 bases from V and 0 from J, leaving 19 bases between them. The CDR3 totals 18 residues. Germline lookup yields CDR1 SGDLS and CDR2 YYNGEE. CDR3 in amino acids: CASSGSPGGVSSYNEQFF. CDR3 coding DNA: TGTGCCAGCAGCGGATCCCCCGGGGGAGTTAGCTCCTACAATGAGCAGTTCTTC.

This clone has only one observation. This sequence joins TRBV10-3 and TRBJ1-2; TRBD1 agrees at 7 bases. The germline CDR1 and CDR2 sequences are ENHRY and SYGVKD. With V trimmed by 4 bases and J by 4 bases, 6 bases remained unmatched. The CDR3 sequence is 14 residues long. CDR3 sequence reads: CAISGSGQFYGYTF. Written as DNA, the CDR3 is TGTGCCATCAGTGGCTCGGGACAGTTCTATGGCTACACCTTC.

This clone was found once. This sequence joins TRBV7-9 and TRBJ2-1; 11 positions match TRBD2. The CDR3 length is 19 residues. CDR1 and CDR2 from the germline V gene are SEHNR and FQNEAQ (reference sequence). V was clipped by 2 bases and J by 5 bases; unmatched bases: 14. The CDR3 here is CASSLPPSGRLRADNEQFF. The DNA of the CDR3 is TGTGCCAGCAGCTTACCTCCTAGCGGGAGGCTTCGGGCAGACAATGAGCAGTTCTTC. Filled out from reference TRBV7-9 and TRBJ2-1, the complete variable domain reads DTGVSQNPRHKITKRGQNVTFRCDPISEHNRLYWYRQTLGQGPEFLTYFQNEAQLEKSRLLSDRFSAERPKGSFSTLEIQRTEQGDSAMYLCASSLPPSGRLRADNEQFFGPGTRLTVL.

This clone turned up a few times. The CDR3 DNA follows: TGTGCCTGGACCTCCGGGACAGACAGCTCCTACGAGCAGTACTTC. As protein: CAWTSGTDSSYEQYF. The chain couples TRBV30 to TRBJ2-7, with 7 bases identical to TRBD1. From germline, CDR1 is GTSNPN and CDR2 SVGIG (reference sequence). The V segment lost 4 bases and the J segment 0 bases; nucleotides outside the gene matches: 9. The CDR3 runs to 15 residues. Variable domain in full (rest from reference TRBV30 and TRBJ2-7): SQTIHQWPATLVQPVGSPLSLECTVEGTSNPNLYWYRQAAGRGLQLLFYSVGIGQISSEVPQNLSASRPQDRQFILSSKKLLLSDSGFYLCAWTSGTDSSYEQYFGPGTRLTVT.

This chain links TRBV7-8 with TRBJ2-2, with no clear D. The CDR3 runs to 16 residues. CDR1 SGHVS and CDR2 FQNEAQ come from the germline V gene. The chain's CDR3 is CALGPKARPNTGELFF. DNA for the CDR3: TGTGCGCTAGGACCCAAAGCCAGGCCGAACACCGGGGAGCTGTTTTTT.